Following are 20 T cell receptor beta chains from one sample sequenced in a study of blood T cell repertoires in COVID-19. TCRdb keeps only in-frame clones here, not all; method: immunoSEQ multiplex PCR. Of fewer than 150,000 clones in the sample, roughly 80% were seen once. Sequenced material: peripheral blood. The receptors originated from a man in his sixties who had recovered from COVID-19.

The rearrangement links TRBV3-1 (or the pseudogene TRBV3-2) to TRBJ1-2, with TRBD1 matching 8 bases. The CDR3 has 16 amino acids. Germline CDR1 and CDR2: LGHDT and YNNKEL (reference sequence). Trimming removed 3 bases from V and 6 bases from J; junction bases left unmatched: 12. This chain's CDR3 is CASSQWDAGGKDGYTF. The CDR3 bases are TGTGCCAGCAGCCAGTGGGACGCAGGGGGCAAAGATGGCTACACCTTC.

The rearrangement links TRBV18 to TRBJ2-2, with D perhaps matching TRBD2 (5 bases). This CDR3 is 15 amino acids long. V lost 6 bases and J lost 2, with 13 bases in between. The germline CDR1 and CDR2 sequences are KGHSH and LQKENI. The CDR3 reads CASSPLATNTGELFF. The CDR3 region has the DNA TGTGCCAGCTCCCCGTTAGCGACCAACACCGGGGAGCTGTTTTTT.

The chain is built from TRBV11-2 and TRBJ2-1, with TRBD2 as a possible D gene (6 bases). Germline values: CDR1 SGHAT, CDR2 FQNNGV. V lost 3 bases to trimming and J lost 9 bases, with 21 bases between them. There are 16 residues in the CDR3. CDR3 coding DNA: TGTGCCAGCAGCTTGGAGGGGTCTAGCCCTAGGAGTGAGCAGTTCTTC. Translated, it gives CASSLEGSSPRSEQFF.

The rearrangement joins TRBV6-2 or TRBV6-3 to TRBJ1-1; possibly TRBD1 for D (5 bases). Germline V gene lookup returns CDR1 MNHEY and CDR2 SVGEGT. V lost 2 bases, J lost 0 bases, and 13 bases lay in between. The CDR3 contains 16 residues. The CDR3 nucleotides read TGTGCCAGCAGTTACCGGGGGGGACGGGTGAACACTGAAGCTTTCTTT. Residues: CASSYRGGRVNTEAFF.

On this clone: In the same sample, other DNA sequences code for this CDR3. The chain couples TRBV11-2 to TRBJ2-1, with 9 bases fitting TRBD2. Trimming cost V 8 bases and J 10 bases; bases outside gene matches: 12. CDR1 SGHAT and CDR2 FQNNGV come from the germline V gene. The CDR3 has 14 amino acids. DNA for the CDR3: TGTGCCAGCCGCTGGCTGGGGGCGGGGGGGGAGCAGTTCTTC. Its translation: CASRWLGAGGEQFF. Drawing the rest from reference TRBV11-2 and TRBJ2-1, the complete variable domain is EAGVAQSPRYKIIEKRQSVAFWCNPISGHATLYWYQQILGQGPKLLIQFQNNGVVDDSQLPKDRFSAERLKGVDSTLKIQPAKLEDSAVYLCASRWLGAGGEQFFGPGTRLTVL.

The rearrangement links TRBV9 to TRBJ2-1; D uncertain. With 0 bases removed from V and 0 bases from J, the gap between germline ends came to 10 bases. Germline CDR1 SGDLS, CDR2 YYNGEE. This CDR3 is 16 amino acids long. The CDR3 is CASSVAMRSSYNEQFF. CDR3 coding DNA: TGTGCCAGCAGCGTAGCTATGAGGAGCTCCTACAATGAGCAGTTCTTC.

The CDR3 loop reads CASSLGLGGPEQYF. DNA of the CDR3: TGTGCCAGCAGCTTGGGCCTAGGGGGCCCGGAGCAGTACTTC. This rearrangement joins TRBV5-4 to TRBJ2-7, with 7 bases lining up with TRBD1. V dropped 0 bases and J dropped 7; count of bases not matched to a gene: 7. Germline V gene lookup returns CDR1 SGHNT and CDR2 YYREEE (reference sequence). The CDR3 covers 14 residues. The whole variable domain, remainder taken from reference TRBV5-4 and TRBJ2-7, is ETGVTQSPTHLIKTRGQQVTLRCSSQSGHNTVSWYQQALGQGPQFIFQYYREEENGRGNFPPRFSGLQFPNYSSELNVNALELDDSALYLCASSLGLGGPEQYFGPGTRLTVT.

The chain combines TRBV30 with TRBJ1-5; D is undetermined. The CDR3 has 14 amino acids. The V gene's germline CDR1 is GTSNPN and CDR2 SVGIG (reference sequence). Trimming stripped 5 bases from V and 3 bases from J, with 14 bases between. In nucleotides, the CDR3 is TGTGCCTGGTCGCCTGGCGGTGCCAATCAGCCCCAGCATTTT. It translates to CAWSPGGANQPQHF.

This chain uses TRBV6-2 or TRBV6-3 with TRBJ2-5; TRBD2 might be the D (6 bases). The V gene's germline CDR1 is MNHEY and CDR2 SVGEGT. Trimming took 0 bases from V and 4 from J, leaving 12 bases between them. CDR3 size: 15 residues. The chain's CDR3 is CASSYSTRGRETQYF. The CDR3 region has the DNA TGTGCCAGCAGTTACTCGACGCGGGGCCGAGAGACCCAGTACTTC.

The chain recombines TRBV15 with TRBJ2-5; D unclear. CDR1 LNHNV and CDR2 YYDKDF come from the germline V gene (reference sequence). Trimming took 0 bases from V and 6 from J, leaving 14 bases between them. The CDR3 loop spans 15 amino acids. The CDR3 coding sequence is TGTGCCACCAGCAGAGAGTTCGCGCTACTGAAGACCCAGTACTTC. This sequence encodes CATSREFALLKTQYF.

This sequence joins TRBV18 and TRBJ2-1; D is ambiguous. CDR3 length equals 15 residues. CDR1 is KGHSH, CDR2 LQKENI, per germline. V was pared by 2 bases and J by 3 bases, with 11 bases between. The DNA for the CDR3 is TGTGCCAGCTCACCAGGAACAGTCAGCTACAATGAGCAGTTCTTC. Its protein is CASSPGTVSYNEQFF.

The rearrangement links TRBV28 to TRBJ1-1; D is unresolved. CDR3 length equals 15 residues. V was cut by 3 bases and J by 3 bases, with 14 bases left in between. From germline, CDR1 is MDHEN and CDR2 SYDVKM. CDR3 DNA: TGTGCCAGCAGTTTTTCAGGCCGGCTGGACACTGAAGCTTTCTTT. It is translated as CASSFSGRLDTEAFF.

The chain has TRBV20-1 and TRBJ2-3, with D hard to call. Germline lookup yields CDR1 DFQATT and CDR2 SNEGSKA (reference sequence). V was cut by 3 bases and J by 4 bases, with 11 bases left in between. This CDR3 region has 13 residues. CDR3: CSASALGADTQYF. The CDR3 DNA is TGCAGTGCTAGTGCGCTAGGAGCAGATACGCAGTATTTT.

This chain links TRBV7-2 with TRBJ2-2; D remains ambiguous. The germline V gene encodes CDR1 SGHTA and CDR2 FQGNSA. Between the trimmed V and J ends, which lost 1 base and 7 bases, there was a span of 7 bases. The CDR3 is made up of 13 amino acids. The CDR3 loop is CASSLVPGGELFF. The CDR3 nucleotides are TGTGCCAGCAGCTTAGTTCCGGGCGGGGAGCTGTTTTTT.

This chain uses TRBV6-2 or TRBV6-3 with TRBJ2-7; D gene uncertain. V was clipped by 2 bases and J by 0 bases, with 14 bases between them. This CDR3 comprises 16 residues. Germline V gives CDR1 MNHEY, CDR2 SVGEGT. CDR3 nucleotides: TGTGCCAGCAGTTACGCAGGCGTTCGTAGCTCCTACGAGCAGTACTTC. Encoded protein: CASSYAGVRSSYEQYF.

The chain combines TRBV2 with TRBJ1-1; 11 bases fit TRBD1. Germline CDR1 and CDR2: SNHLY and FYNNEI. After removal of 6 bases from V and 4 bases from J, the junction contained 4 bases not matched to a gene. The CDR3 runs 14 residues. The CDR3, as DNA: TGTGCCAGCAGGATGGACAGGGGGCTCACTGAAGCTTTCTTT. It translates to CASRMDRGLTEAFF. The complete variable domain, with remaining parts taken from reference TRBV2 and TRBJ1-1, reads EPEVTQTPSHQVTQMGQEVILRCVPISNHLYFYWYRQILGQKVEFLVSFYNNEISEKSEIFDDQFSVERPDGSNFTLKIRSTKLEDSAMYFCASRMDRGLTEAFFGQGTRLTVV.

V gene TRBV6-5 combines with J gene TRBJ2-1; 9 bases are a match to TRBD2. This CDR3 comprises 14 residues. V lost 7 bases, J lost 0 bases, and 1 base stayed unmatched. Germline loops: CDR1 MNHEY, CDR2 SVGAGI. CDR3 nucleotides: TGTGCCAGCACTAGCGGGGCCTCCTACAATGAGCAGTTCTTC. It is translated as CASTSGASYNEQFF.

To note about this clone: Other nucleotide sequences in the sample specify the same CDR3. V usage is TRBV10-3 and J usage is TRBJ2-3; TRBD2 aligns across 10 bases. J gave up 0 bases and V 4 bases, and 1 base lay outside the gene matches. Germline assignment: CDR1 ENHRY and CDR2 SYGVKD. The CDR3 runs to 15 residues. CDR3 amino acids: CAISVLAGSTDTQYF. DNA of the CDR3: TGTGCCATCAGTGTACTAGCGGGGAGCACAGATACGCAGTATTTT.

This chain uses TRBV7-9 with TRBJ2-5, with TRBD2 matching over 9 bases. V shed 6 bases and J 0 bases; nucleotides not matched to a gene: 5. In germline, CDR1 is SEHNR, CDR2 FQNEAQ (reference sequence). The CDR3 is made up of 15 amino acids. CDR3 sequence: CASRPGLAYQETQYF. The CDR3 bases are TGTGCCAGCAGACCCGGACTAGCGTACCAAGAGACCCAGTACTTC.

The chain recombines TRBV3-1 (or the pseudogene TRBV3-2) with TRBJ2-3; no clear D gene. The CDR3 consists of 15 residues. Between the trimmed V and J ends, which lost 4 bases and 1 base, there was a span of 12 bases. Germline CDR1 LGHDT, CDR2 YNNKEL (reference sequence). As DNA, the CDR3 is TGTGCCAGCAGCCCCTACCCTGATGGCACAGATACGCAGTATTTT. Amino acids: CASSPYPDGTDTQYF.